The 26 T cell receptor beta chains listed next were all sequenced from one sample in a study of blood T cell repertoires in COVID-19. Assay: immunoSEQ multiplex PCR; the TCRdb copy retains only in-frame clones and omits some. This table has approximately 150,000 clones, roughly four fifths appearing once. Sequencing input: peripheral blood. The receptors shown here come from a man in his sixties with active or convalescent COVID-19.

The chain recombines TRBV6-1 with TRBJ1-2; D is unclear. The CDR3 runs 14 residues. Trimming left V 1 base short and J 4 bases short, with 10 bases between. CDR1 is MNHNS, CDR2 SASEGT, per germline. CDR3 nucleotide sequence: TGTGCCAGCAGTGAAGGGTTAGCTGGCTATGGCTACACCTTC. It encodes CASSEGLAGYGYTF.

There are a few counts of this clone. CDR3 DNA sequence: TGTGCCAGCAGTACACAGGGCCCCTACGAGCAGTACTTC. This sequence encodes CASSTQGPYEQYF. V gene TRBV2 combines with J gene TRBJ2-7; a weak D match, TRBD1 (6 bases). V was trimmed by 5 bases and J by 2 bases, leaving 10 bases between them. This CDR3 contains 13 residues. Germline CDR1 reads SNHLY; CDR2 reads FYNNEI.

The gene calls are TRBV2 and TRBJ1-2; 9 bases are a match to TRBD1. The trim removed 7 bases at V and 8 bases at J, leaving 8 bases unmatched. Germline CDR1 reads SNHLY; CDR2 reads FYNNEI. The CDR3 runs to 13 residues. The CDR3 DNA reads as TGTGCCAGCAACAAAGGGGACAGGGCCGGCTACACCTTC. The encoded protein is CASNKGDRAGYTF.

The chain employs TRBV20-1 and TRBJ2-3; D unresolved. CDR3 size: 10 residues. Germline lookup yields CDR1 DFQATT and CDR2 SNEGSKA (reference sequence). V lost 3 bases and J 4 bases, leaving 2 bases between the germline ends. The CDR3 reads CSASADTQYF. The CDR3 region has the DNA TGCAGTGCTAGCGCAGATACGCAGTATTTT.

This clone was recorded a few times. CDR3 bases: TGTGCCAGCAGCTCGAGTGGGGCAGGGGGCGCATTTGGCTACACCTTC. Residues: CASSSSGAGGAFGYTF. J is TRBJ1-2 and V is TRBV11-2; 8 bases are shared with TRBD1. V lost 4 bases, J lost 7 bases, and 14 bases stayed unmatched. CDR3 length equals 16 residues. CDR1 is SGHAT and CDR2 is FQNNGV in the germline V gene.

This rearrangement joins TRBV3-1 (or the pseudogene TRBV3-2) to TRBJ2-2; no clear D. The germline V and J ends were trimmed by 4 bases and 1 base, with 4 bases remaining between them. The CDR3 contains 13 residues. Germline values: CDR1 LGHDT, CDR2 YNNKEL (reference sequence). The CDR3 protein is CASSPMNTGELFF. The CDR3 nucleotides are TGTGCCAGCAGCCCCATGAACACCGGGGAGCTGTTTTTT.

This clone occurred once. The chain carries TRBV14 and TRBJ2-3; D possibly corresponds to TRBD2 (6 bases). The CDR3 is 15 amino acids. In germline, CDR1 is SGHDN, CDR2 FVKESK. V was pared by 4 bases and J by 4 bases, with 15 bases between. The CDR3 DNA sequence: TGTGCCAGCAGCCTGGGGGGTGTGTTGGCAGATACGCAGTATTTT. This encodes CASSLGGVLADTQYF.

The rearrangement joins TRBV5-5 to TRBJ1-1, with unresolved D. V dropped 1 base and J dropped 5 bases, with 9 bases sitting between them. The germline V gene has CDR1 SGHKS and CDR2 YYEKEE (reference sequence). CDR3 length equals 13 residues. CDR3 amino acids: CASSLTGKTEAFF. CDR3 bases: TGTGCCAGCAGCTTGACGGGTAAAACTGAAGCTTTCTTT. The full variable domain, with the rest looked up from reference TRBV5-5 and TRBJ1-1, is DAGVTQSPTHLIKTRGQQVTLRCSPISGHKSVSWYQQVLGQGPQFIFQYYEKEERGRGNFPDRFSARQFPNYSSELNVNALLLGDSALYLCASSLTGKTEAFFGQGTRLTVV.

The chain is built from TRBV19 and TRBJ1-5, with TRBD1 matching over 7 bases. The V gene end was trimmed by 8 bases and the J gene end by 2 bases; junction bases not matched to a gene: 6. The CDR3 runs 14 residues. Germline V gene data show CDR1 as LNHDA and CDR2 as SQIVND (reference sequence). Written as DNA, the CDR3 is TGTGCCAGTCGAAAGGGGGCGGGCAATCAGCCCCAGCATTTT. Translating gives CASRKGAGNQPQHF.

This chain links TRBV28 with TRBJ2-7, with D perhaps TRBD2 (5 bases). CDR1 is MDHEN, CDR2 SYDVKM, per germline. The V and J ends lost 4 bases and 0 bases respectively, with 10 bases between them. The length of the CDR3 is 14 residues. The DNA for the CDR3 is TGTGCCAGCAGTTCAGGACTCCTCTCCTACGAGCAGTACTTC. Its translation is CASSSGLLSYEQYF.

The chain carries TRBV11-2 and TRBJ2-7; maybe TRBD1 (6 bases). Trimming removed 3 bases at V and 6 bases at J, with 27 bases between. Germline-derived CDR1 and CDR2 are SGHAT and FQNNGV. The CDR3 has 18 amino acids. CDR3 region: CASSLDRRETGKVSEQYF. CDR3 nucleotides: TGTGCCAGCAGCTTGGATCGAAGAGAAACAGGGAAGGTGAGCGAGCAGTACTTC.

The chain employs TRBV5-1 and TRBJ1-5; tentatively, D is TRBD1 (6 bases). The CDR3 contains 15 residues. Germline V gene data show CDR1 as SGHRS and CDR2 as YFSETQ. Trimming took off 1 base at V and 0 bases at J, with 8 bases between the two ends. CDR3 in DNA: TGCGCCAGCAGCTTGACAGGGAATAGCAATCAGCCCCAGCATTTT. The encoded protein is CASSLTGNSNQPQHF.

The chain combines TRBV6-5 with TRBJ1-6, with 8 bases aligning to TRBD1. J was trimmed by 8 bases and V by 1 base; bases with no gene match: 4. Germline CDR1 is MNHEY and CDR2 is SVGAGI. This CDR3 contains 15 residues. The CDR3: CASSYFGQGDSPLHF. The CDR3 nucleotides read TGTGCCAGCAGTTACTTCGGACAGGGCGATTCACCCCTCCACTTT.

The J gene is TRBJ1-6, the V gene TRBV7-9, with D possibly matching TRBD1 (6 bases). V dropped 4 bases and J dropped 11 bases, with 12 bases sitting between them. From germline, CDR1 is SEHNR and CDR2 FQNEAQ (reference sequence). The CDR3 has 13 amino acids. The CDR3 spells CASSSQTGPPLHF. In DNA form, the CDR3 reads TGTGCCAGCAGCTCTCAGACAGGCCCACCCCTCCACTTT.

In this sample, this clone turned up a few times. The chain carries TRBV9 and TRBJ1-2, with D perhaps matching TRBD1 (6 bases). CDR1 is SGDLS and CDR2 is YYNGEE in the germline V gene. The CDR3 contains 14 residues. Trimming stripped 0 bases from V and 6 bases from J, with 12 bases between. CDR3 bases: TGTGCCAGCAGCGTAGAAGGGGACACCGATGGCTACACCTTC. This sequence encodes CASSVEGDTDGYTF.

The V call is TRBV10-3, the J call TRBJ1-2, with D possibly being TRBD1 (5 bases). The V and J ends lost 2 bases and 8 bases respectively, with 12 bases between them. CDR1 and CDR2 (germline): ENHRY, SYGVKD. The CDR3 length is 13 residues. The CDR3 sequence is CAISEKSGSGYTF. Written as DNA, the CDR3 is TGTGCCATCAGTGAGAAGTCAGGGTCGGGCTACACCTTC.

V and J are TRBV3-1 (or the pseudogene TRBV3-2) and TRBJ2-2; D perhaps matches TRBD2 (6 bases). The CDR3 spans 17 residues. Germline assignment: CDR1 LGHDT and CDR2 YNNKEL (reference sequence). The ends were cut back, 2 bases at V and 3 bases at J, with 16 bases in the middle. The CDR3 loop is CASSQPSVLTYTGELFF. The CDR3 nucleotides are TGTGCCAGCAGCCAACCTAGCGTCTTAACTTACACCGGGGAGCTGTTTTTT.

The CDR3: CSVRPKWGGGAYEQYF. The CDR3 nucleotides read TGCAGCGTTAGACCCAAGTGGGGCGGGGGGGCCTACGAGCAGTACTTC. The chain carries TRBV29-1 and TRBJ2-7, with TRBD2 identical over 9 bases. Germline CDR1 reads SQVTM; CDR2 reads ANQGSEA. Germline trimming cut 5 bases from V and 2 bases from J; bases unmatched to any gene: 13. The CDR3 has 16 amino acids.

The chain uses TRBV6-5 and TRBJ2-7, with 11 nucleotides matching TRBD1. After removal of 6 bases from V and 4 bases from J, the junction contained 5 bases not matched to a gene. The germline CDR1 and CDR2 sequences are MNHEY and SVGAGI. The CDR3 length is 14 residues. CDR3 bases: TGTGCCAGCAGGGACAGGGGGCGCGTTTACGAGCAGTACTTC. Its protein is CASRDRGRVYEQYF.

This chain's CDR3 is CASSIGRGDIYGYTF. CDR3 coding DNA: TGTGCCAGTAGTATAGGGCGGGGCGATATCTATGGCTACACCTTC. V gene TRBV19 combines with J gene TRBJ1-2, with D perhaps matching TRBD1 (5 bases). Deletions cut 1 base from V and 4 bases from J, with 13 bases between. The CDR3 is 15 residues long. Germline V lookup: CDR1 LNHDA, CDR2 SQIVND (reference sequence).

The chain couples TRBV3-1 (or the pseudogene TRBV3-2) to TRBJ1-2; 8 bases are a match to TRBD1. The germline gives CDR1 LGHDT, CDR2 YNNKEL (reference sequence). After removal of 4 bases from V and 5 bases from J, the junction contained 12 bases not matched to a gene. CDR3 length: 16 amino acids. The CDR3 DNA sequence: TGTGCCAGCAGCCGAAATCCTGGACAGGGTGCGTATGGCTACACCTTC. It codes for CASSRNPGQGAYGYTF.

In this sample, this clone turned up once. The chain is built from TRBV10-1 and TRBJ2-1; TRBD2 might be the D (5 bases). Germline-derived CDR1 and CDR2 are WNHNN and SYGVQD (reference sequence). This CDR3 contains 15 residues. Trimming removed 0 bases from V and 6 bases from J, with 12 bases in between. The CDR3 loop is CASSESWARANEQFF. The CDR3 nucleotides read TGCGCCAGCAGTGAGTCCTGGGCGCGGGCCAATGAGCAGTTCTTC.

The chain carries TRBV5-6 and TRBJ1-4; 11 nucleotides match TRBD1. Germline loops: CDR1 SGHDT, CDR2 YYEEEE. V was pared by 2 bases and J by 7 bases, with 7 bases of the junction left unmatched. This CDR3 is 16 amino acids long. CDR3 DNA: TGTGCCAGCAGCTTTATGGACAGGGGGCGTGTTGAAAAACTGTTTTTT. As protein: CASSFMDRGRVEKLFF.

The gene calls are TRBV19 and TRBJ2-5, with TRBD2 matching over 10 bases. The J segment lost 9 bases and the V segment lost 6 bases, leaving 10 bases of the junction unmatched. CDR3 length equals 14 residues. Germline CDR1 reads LNHDA; CDR2 reads SQIVND (reference sequence). CDR3 sequence: CASSEISGRLPQYF. The CDR3 DNA sequence: TGTGCCAGTAGCGAGATTAGCGGGAGGCTGCCCCAGTACTTC.

This clone was observed a handful of times. CDR3 coding DNA: TGTGCCAGCAGTCGAGCTCTAGGCTCCTACGAGCAGTACTTC. Translation gives CASSRALGSYEQYF. J is TRBJ2-7 and V is TRBV28; D uncertain. V lost 5 bases to trimming and J lost 0 bases, with 11 bases between them. The CDR3 has 14 amino acids. Germline values: CDR1 MDHEN, CDR2 SYDVKM. Full variable domain (remainder filled in from reference TRBV28 and TRBJ2-7): DVKVTQSSRYLVKRTGEKVFLECVQDMDHENMFWYRQDPGLGLRLIYFSYDVKMKEKGDIPEGYSVSREKKERFSLILESASTNQTSMYLCASSRALGSYEQYFGPGTRLTVT.

The rearrangement joins TRBV7-3 to TRBJ1-1, with no clear D. The CDR3 spans 13 residues. CDR1 SGHTA and CDR2 FQGTGA come from the germline V gene. Trimming pared 2 bases from V and 4 bases from J, leaving 8 bases between. The CDR3 loop reads CASSLGGSTEAFF. The CDR3 DNA reads TGTGCCAGCAGCTTAGGTGGTAGCACTGAAGCTTTCTTT.